The 12 T cell receptor beta chains reported below all come from one sample, sequenced in a study of cytomegalovirus exposure and HLA in healthy donors. Only in-frame clones appear in the TCRdb table, and some are missing; sequencing was by immunoSEQ multiplex PCR. The table records over 110,000 clones, 84% of them present only once. Sequenced input: PBMCs. The receptors come from a woman aged 25 to 45 in good health and CMV-seronegative.

The chain joins TRBV10-1 to TRBJ2-1; 10 bases fit TRBD2. Germline V gene data show CDR1 as WNHNN and CDR2 as SYGVQD (reference sequence). Losses at the gene ends were 4 bases for V and 0 bases for J; bases not matched to a gene: 3. This CDR3 spans 16 amino acids. The CDR3 bases are TGCGCCAGCAGTGGGGGACTAGCGAGCTCCTACAATGAGCAGTTCTTC. Its protein product is CASSGGLASSYNEQFF.

The chain is built from TRBV4-3 and TRBJ1-6; D is uncertain. Per germline, CDR1 LGHNA and CDR2 YSLEER. The CDR3 contains 16 residues. Between the trimmed V and J ends, which lost 0 bases and 7 bases, there was a span of 13 bases. This CDR3 reads CASSQEAVDSNSPLHF. The CDR3 region has the DNA TGCGCCAGCAGCCAAGAGGCGGTCGACTCGAATTCACCCCTCCACTTT.

This clone was seen only a few times. This sequence joins TRBV30 and TRBJ1-1, with 7 bases that match TRBD1. The ends lost 4 bases at V and 0 bases at J; junction bases unmatched: 2. Germline lookup yields CDR1 GTSNPN and CDR2 SVGIG (reference sequence). This CDR3 spans 13 amino acids. The CDR3, as DNA: TGTGCCTGGATGGGACAGATGAACACTGAAGCTTTCTTT. Translated: CAWMGQMNTEAFF.

The J gene is TRBJ1-5, the V gene TRBV5-6; possible D gene TRBD1, 6 bases. Trimming removed 2 bases at V and 5 bases at J, with 14 bases between. The germline CDR1 and CDR2 sequences are SGHDT and YYEEEE. The CDR3 sequence is 15 residues long. The CDR3 spells CASSLQGLVDQPQHF. The DNA for the CDR3 is TGTGCCAGCAGCTTACAGGGTCTTGTGGATCAGCCCCAGCATTTT. The full variable domain, rest sourced from reference TRBV5-6 and TRBJ1-5, is DAGVTQSPTHLIKTRGQQVTLRCSPKSGHDTVSWYQQALGQGPQFIFQYYEEEERQRGNFPDRFSGHQFPNYSSELNVNALLLGDSALYLCASSLQGLVDQPQHFGDGTRLSIL.

With regard to this clone: Germline is not matched at one junction end, which may reflect a read error. CDR3 amino acids: CASSLVGQGKHEQYF. CDR3 DNA sequence: TGCGCCAGCAGTTTGGTGGGACAGGGTAAACACGAGCAGTACTTC. The rearrangement uses TRBV5-1 and TRBJ2-7; 9 bases agree with TRBD1. CDR3 size: 15 residues. Germline-derived CDR1 and CDR2 are SGHRS and YFSETQ.

This sequence joins TRBV5-1 and TRBJ2-1, with 11 bases identical to TRBD1. J gave up 9 bases and V 4 bases, and 6 bases lay outside the gene matches. This CDR3 spans 14 amino acids. Germline V gene sequence: CDR1 SGHRS, CDR2 YFSETQ. The chain's CDR3 is CASSGTGGSIEQFF. The CDR3, as DNA: TGCGCCAGCAGCGGGACAGGGGGTAGTATTGAGCAGTTCTTC.

The rearrangement joins TRBV6-5 to TRBJ2-1; D possibly corresponds to TRBD1 (6 bases). Per the germline V gene, CDR1 is MNHEY and CDR2 is SVGAGI. Trimming removed 6 bases at V and 5 bases at J, with 11 bases between. This CDR3 region has 13 residues. The CDR3 coding sequence is TGTGCCAGCAGCTTCGGACAGAACAATGAGCAGTTCTTC. Protein product: CASSFGQNNEQFF.

The V gene is TRBV7-2, the J gene TRBJ2-2, with a tentative D call TRBD2 (5 bases). The germline gives CDR1 SGHTA, CDR2 FQGNSA. V shed 0 bases and J shed 4 bases, with 12 bases lying between them. The CDR3 covers 16 residues. The CDR3 DNA sequence: TGTGCCAGCAGCTTAGCAGGCAGCCGGGGCACCGGGGAGCTGTTTTTT. Translating it yields CASSLAGSRGTGELFF.

The rearrangement uses TRBV5-1 and TRBJ2-2; D ambiguous. V was clipped by 0 bases and J by 5 bases, with 8 bases between them. Germline CDR1 reads SGHRS; CDR2 reads YFSETQ. This CDR3 contains 14 residues. CDR3 coding DNA: TGCGCCAGCAGCTTGGTAGGCGGTACCGGGGAGCTGTTTTTT. Amino acid sequence: CASSLVGGTGELFF. The full variable domain, its missing parts supplied by reference TRBV5-1 and TRBJ2-2, is KAGVTQTPRYLIKTRGQQVTLSCSPISGHRSVSWYQQTPGQGLQFLFEYFSETQRNKGNFPGRFSGRQFSNSRSEMNVSTLELGDSALYLCASSLVGGTGELFFGEGSRLTVL.

The chain carries TRBV5-1 and TRBJ2-1; 12 bases map to TRBD1. CDR3 size: 15 residues. Germline V gene lookup returns CDR1 SGHRS and CDR2 YFSETQ. Losses at the gene ends were 4 bases for V and 8 bases for J; bases not matched to a gene: 7. As DNA, the CDR3 is TGCGCCAGCAGCCCGCCCGGGACAGGGGGCTATGAGCAGTTCTTC. Protein product: CASSPPGTGGYEQFF. The full variable domain, rest sourced from reference TRBV5-1 and TRBJ2-1, is KAGVTQTPRYLIKTRGQQVTLSCSPISGHRSVSWYQQTPGQGLQFLFEYFSETQRNKGNFPGRFSGRQFSNSRSEMNVSTLELGDSALYLCASSPPGTGGYEQFFGPGTRLTVL.

V is TRBV7-8 and J is TRBJ1-2; D gene ambiguous. Trimming removed 4 bases at V and 2 bases at J, with 5 bases between. This CDR3 spans 12 amino acids. Germline V gene sequence: CDR1 SGHVS, CDR2 FQNEAQ. DNA of the CDR3: TGTGCCAGCAGCTCGGTGAACTATGGCTACACCTTC. It encodes CASSSVNYGYTF.

The gene calls are TRBV27 and TRBJ2-1, with 8 bases matching TRBD2. CDR1 and CDR2 from the germline V gene are MNHEY and SMNVEV (reference sequence). There are 15 residues in the CDR3. V was pared by 6 bases and J by 3 bases, with 7 bases of the junction left unmatched. The chain's CDR3 is CASSKGLGVYNEQFF. CDR3 coding DNA: TGTGCCAGCAGCAAGGGACTAGGTGTCTACAATGAGCAGTTCTTC.